Presented here are 18 T cell receptor beta chains from one specimen sequenced in a study of OX40 agonist ivuxolimab in advanced cancers. The assay was immunoSEQ multiplex PCR, and TCRdb's table has in-frame clones only and misses some. The repertoire holds more than 75,000 clones, under 90% seen once, with 6.5% to 8% in the top ten. Sample: CD4+ or CD8+ T cells sorted from blood, taken in a trial of the OX40 agonist ivuxolimab. The receptors come from an adult with an advanced solid tumor such as melanoma, head and neck, liver or kidney cancer.

The chain is built from TRBV4-2 and TRBJ2-4, with TRBD1 identical over 10 bases. Germline V gene data show CDR1 as LGHNA and CDR2 as YNFKEQ. The CDR3 length is 16 residues. The V gene end was trimmed by 6 bases and the J gene end by 0 bases; junction bases not matched to a gene: 5. The chain's CDR3 is CASSRDRGLAKNIQYF. The CDR3 bases are TGTGCCAGCAGTAGGGACAGGGGTCTAGCCAAAAACATTCAGTACTTC.

This chain joins TRBV5-1 and TRBJ1-4; 12 bases agree with TRBD1. CDR1 is SGHRS and CDR2 is YFSETQ in the germline V gene. J lost 3 bases, V lost 0 bases, and 0 bases had no gene match. This CDR3 is built from 16 residues. The DNA of the CDR3 is TGCGCCAGCAGCTTGGGGGACAGGGGGCCTAATGAAAAACTGTTTTTT. Its translation is CASSLGDRGPNEKLFF. Complete variable domain (other parts from reference TRBV5-1 and TRBJ1-4): KAGVTQTPRYLIKTRGQQVTLSCSPISGHRSVSWYQQTPGQGLQFLFEYFSETQRNKGNFPGRFSGRQFSNSRSEMNVSTLELGDSALYLCASSLGDRGPNEKLFFGSGTQLSVL.

The chain employs TRBV6-6 and TRBJ1-1; D is uncertain. The CDR3 is 13 residues long. Germline CDR1 is MNHNY and CDR2 is SVGAGI (reference sequence). Between the trimmed V and J ends, which lost 5 bases and 4 bases, there was a span of 11 bases. This CDR3 reads CASSTKSITEAFF. CDR3 coding DNA: TGTGCCAGCAGTACAAAGTCTATCACTGAAGCTTTCTTT.

The V gene is TRBV28, the J gene TRBJ2-7, with D possibly called TRBD1 or TRBD2 (6 bases each). Germline V CDR1 and CDR2: MDHEN, SYDVKM. This CDR3 contains 15 residues. V gave up 1 base and J gave up 5 bases, with 15 bases separating them. The CDR3 nucleotides read TGTGCCAGCAGTTTATCCGGGGCAGGGGAGGACGAGCAGTACGTC. Amino acids: CASSLSGAGEDEQYV.

The rearrangement joins TRBV7-9 to TRBJ2-6; D is undetermined. Per germline, CDR1 SEHNR and CDR2 FQNEAQ (reference sequence). This CDR3 is 16 amino acids long. Between the trimmed V and J ends, which lost 1 base and 4 bases, there was a span of 11 bases. This chain's CDR3 is CASSLEERSGANVLTF. Here the CDR3 DNA reads TGTGCCAGCAGCTTAGAAGAGCGATCCGGGGCCAACGTCCTGACTTTC.

The gene calls are TRBV5-1 and TRBJ2-5, with a weak D call TRBD1 (6 bases). This CDR3 contains 14 residues. Germline V gene data show CDR1 as SGHRS and CDR2 as YFSETQ. Trimming stripped 4 bases from V and 4 bases from J, with 14 bases between. CDR3 sequence reads: CASSRDTGGETQYF. The CDR3 DNA is TGCGCCAGCAGCCGGGACACCGGCGGAGAGACCCAGTACTTC. Full variable domain (remainder filled in from reference TRBV5-1 and TRBJ2-5): KAGVTQTPRYLIKTRGQQVTLSCSPISGHRSVSWYQQTPGQGLQFLFEYFSETQRNKGNFPGRFSGRQFSNSRSEMNVSTLELGDSALYLCASSRDTGGETQYFGPGTRLLVL.

The chain links TRBV29-1 to TRBJ2-5; D unclear. Germline CDR1 and CDR2: SQVTM and ANQGSEA. V lost 1 base to trimming and J lost 3 bases, with 6 bases between them. The CDR3 is made up of 12 amino acids. The CDR3 nucleotides are TGCAGCGTTGAAGGCAACGAAGAGACCCAGTACTTC. Protein sequence: CSVEGNEETQYF. The variable domain in full, with the rest retrieved from reference TRBV29-1 and TRBJ2-5, is SAVISQKPSRDICQRGTSLTIQCQVDSQVTMMFWYRQQPGQSLTLIATANQGSEATYESGFVIDKFPISRPNLTFSTLTVSNMSPEDSSIYLCSVEGNEETQYFGPGTRLLVL.

The V and J genes are TRBV7-2 and TRBJ2-5; 10 nucleotides line up with TRBD2. CDR1 and CDR2 from the germline V gene are SGHTA and FQGNSA. V trimming: 10 bases; J trimming: 5 bases; junction bases outside the gene matches: 22. CDR3 size: 18 residues. The CDR3 is CATRRGLASRGGVETQYF. The CDR3 DNA is TGTGCCACCCGTCGGGGACTAGCGTCAAGGGGAGGTGTGGAGACCCAGTACTTC.

The chain joins TRBV6-1 to TRBJ2-1; D ambiguous. The CDR3 loop spans 14 amino acids. V lost 1 base to trimming and J lost 2 bases, with 6 bases between them. CDR1 MNHNS and CDR2 SASEGT come from the germline V gene. The CDR3 DNA sequence: TGTGCCAGCAGTGAAGTTGGACCCTACAATGAGCAGTTCTTC. Translation: CASSEVGPYNEQFF.

In this sample, this clone turned up once. The V call is TRBV28, the J call TRBJ2-7; the D is unclear. The V end lost 2 bases, the J end lost 5 bases, and 10 bases lay between the germline ends. The CDR3 has 13 amino acids. Germline V lookup: CDR1 MDHEN, CDR2 SYDVKM. In DNA, the CDR3 is TGTGCCAGCAGTTTACTTTCGGTCCACGAGCAGTACTTC. The encoded protein is CASSLLSVHEQYF.

A single count supports this clone. V is TRBV4-2 and J is TRBJ2-3; no reliable D call. Germline lookup yields CDR1 LGHNA and CDR2 YNFKEQ. CDR3 length: 14 residues. The V and J ends lost 3 bases and 0 bases respectively, with 7 bases between them. The CDR3 coding sequence is TGTGCCAGCAGCCAGGAACCTAGCACAGATACGCAGTATTTT. It codes for CASSQEPSTDTQYF.

The V and J genes are TRBV4-2 and TRBJ1-2; D gene unclear. The CDR3 runs to 12 residues. CDR1 LGHNA and CDR2 YNFKEQ come from the germline V gene. Trimming removed 0 bases at V and 8 bases at J, with 7 bases between. CDR3 sequence: CASSQEVEGYTF. CDR3 in DNA: TGTGCCAGCAGCCAAGAGGTGGAGGGCTACACCTTC.

V and J are TRBV2 and TRBJ2-1, with 8 nucleotides matching TRBD2. With V trimmed by 2 bases and J by 3 bases, 9 bases remained unmatched. Germline lookup yields CDR1 SNHLY and CDR2 FYNNEI. This CDR3 has 17 residues. CDR3 region: CASSESLLAENYNEQFF. CDR3 bases: TGTGCCAGCAGTGAATCACTACTAGCGGAGAACTACAATGAGCAGTTCTTC.

The rearrangement uses TRBV6-5 and TRBJ1-1; D uncertain. The germline V and J ends were trimmed by 0 bases and 5 bases, with 13 bases remaining between them. Germline CDR1 and CDR2: MNHEY and SVGAGI. The CDR3 has 15 residues. The CDR3 DNA reads as TGTGCCAGCAGTTACTCCTCAGGTTCTAGGACTGAAGCTTTCTTT. Protein: CASSYSSGSRTEAFF.

This rearrangement joins TRBV7-3 to TRBJ2-3; maybe TRBD1 (6 bases). The CDR3 extends over 14 amino acids. The ends were cut back, 5 bases at V and 3 bases at J, with 12 bases in the middle. From germline, CDR1 is SGHTA and CDR2 FQGTGA. The CDR3 protein is CASSTLDRTDTQYF. In nucleotides, the CDR3 is TGTGCCAGCAGCACCCTCGACAGGACAGATACGCAGTATTTT.

This clone turned up a few times. The chain joins TRBV7-7 to TRBJ2-7; D is undetermined. This CDR3 is built from 15 residues. Germline V gene data show CDR1 as SSHAT and CDR2 as FNYEAQ (reference sequence). CDR3 residues: CASSSPTRCPYEQYV. DNA for the CDR3: TGTGCTAGCAGCTCTCCTACCCGATGCCCCTACGAGCAGTACGTC.

The chain's CDR3 is CASSLLAGRTDTQYF. In DNA form, the CDR3 reads TGTGCCAGCAGCCTACTGGCAGGCCGCACAGATACGCAGTATTTT. This chain connects TRBV6-6 to TRBJ2-3; D not resolved. V was cut by 6 bases and J by 1 base, with 14 bases left in between. Germline lookup yields CDR1 MNHNY and CDR2 SVGAGI (reference sequence). CDR3 length equals 15 residues.

In its sample, this clone was seen many times. This chain connects TRBV18 to TRBJ2-7, with TRBD2 matching 11 bases. After removal of 0 bases from V and 4 bases from J, the junction contained 11 bases not matched to a gene. From germline, CDR1 is KGHSH and CDR2 LQKENI. This CDR3 spans 18 amino acids. Written as DNA, the CDR3 is TGTGCCAGCTCACCACCGGTGGTTAGCGGGAGGGCCTTGTACGAGCAGTACTTC. It is translated as CASSPPVVSGRALYEQYF.